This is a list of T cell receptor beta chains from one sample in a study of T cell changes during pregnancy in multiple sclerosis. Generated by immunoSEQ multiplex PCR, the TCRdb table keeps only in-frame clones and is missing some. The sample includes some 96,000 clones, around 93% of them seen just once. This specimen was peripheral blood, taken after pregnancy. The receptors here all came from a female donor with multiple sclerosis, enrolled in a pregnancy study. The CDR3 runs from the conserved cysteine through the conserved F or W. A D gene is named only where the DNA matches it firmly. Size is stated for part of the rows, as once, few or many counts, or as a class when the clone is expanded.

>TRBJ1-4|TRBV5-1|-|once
CASSLQGNNEKLFF
TGCGCCAGCAGCCTTCAGGGTAATAATGAAAAACTGTTTTTT
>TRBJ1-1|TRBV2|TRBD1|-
CASRPGQPSVFF
TGTGCCAGCAGACCGGGACAGCCAAGTGTTTTCTTT
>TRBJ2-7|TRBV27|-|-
CASSLKLSYEQYF
TGTGCCAGCAGTTTAAAGCTTTCCTACGAGCAGTACTTC
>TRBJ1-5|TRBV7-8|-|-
CASSLYRRSPEPNQPQHF
TGTGCCAGCAGCTTATACCGGCGAAGCCCGGAGCCAAATCAGCCCCAGCATTTT
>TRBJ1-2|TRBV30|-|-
CAWRPGEGFFWNYGYTF
TGTGCCTGGAGGCCGGGGGAGGGGTTCTTCTGGAACTATGGCTACACCTTC
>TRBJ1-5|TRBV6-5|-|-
CASSYSGSGSQPQHF
TGTGCCAGCAGTTACTCCGGGTCAGGGTCTCAGCCCCAGCATTTT
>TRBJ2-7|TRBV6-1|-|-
CASTTEDGIFEQYF
TGTGCCAGCACCACTGAGGACGGGATCTTCGAGCAGTACTTC
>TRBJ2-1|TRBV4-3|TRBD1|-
CASSQVDRVDDEQFF
TGCGCCAGCAGCCAAGTTGACAGGGTAGACGATGAGCAGTTCTTC
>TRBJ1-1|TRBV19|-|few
CASSQQENTEAFF
TGTGCCAGTAGTCAACAGGAGAACACTGAAGCTTTCTTT
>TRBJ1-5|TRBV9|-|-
CASSGGGAASNQPQHF
TGTGCCAGCAGCGGCGGGGGGGCGGCTAGCAATCAGCCCCAGCATTTT
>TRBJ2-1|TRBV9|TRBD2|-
CASSVILAGVSEQFF
TGTGCCAGCAGCGTAATCCTAGCGGGAGTAAGTGAGCAGTTCTTC
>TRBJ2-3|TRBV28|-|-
CASSPGELLYTDTQYF
TGTGCCAGCAGCCCCGGGGAGCTACTGTACACAGATACGCAGTATTTT
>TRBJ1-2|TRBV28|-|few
CASSLSRVGSGYTF
TGTGCCAGCAGTTTATCCAGGGTAGGGTCCGGCTACACCTTC
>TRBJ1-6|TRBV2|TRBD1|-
CASKTRTGENSPLHF
TGTGCCAGCAAAACCCGAACAGGGGAAAATTCACCCCTCCACTTT
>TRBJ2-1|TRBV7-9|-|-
CASSENRIVLENEQFF
TGTGCCAGCAGCGAGAACAGGATTGTTTTAGAAAATGAGCAGTTCTTC
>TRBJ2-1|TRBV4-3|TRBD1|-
CASSQAPGGSYNEQFF
TGCGCCAGCAGCCAAGCACCAGGGGGCTCCTACAATGAGCAGTTCTTC
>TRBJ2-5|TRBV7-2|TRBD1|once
CASSLGDRPQETQYF
TGTGCCAGCAGCCTGGGGGACAGACCCCAAGAGACCCAGTACTTC
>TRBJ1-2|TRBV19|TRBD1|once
CASSTRTGPGVYYGYTF
TGTGCCAGTAGTACCCGGACAGGCCCTGGGGTATACTATGGCTACACCTTC
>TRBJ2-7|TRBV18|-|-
CASSSYGVGLYEQYF
TGTGCCAGCTCGTCATACGGGGTCGGATTGTACGAGCAGTACTTC
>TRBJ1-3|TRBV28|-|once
CASSGQRNTIYF
TGTGCCAGCAGTGGACAGAGAAACACCATATATTTT
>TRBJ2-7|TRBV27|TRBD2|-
CASATPGTSGSYEQYF
TGTGCCAGCGCCACACCCGGGACTAGCGGGAGCTACGAGCAGTACTTC
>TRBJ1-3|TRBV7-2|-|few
CASSLRGSGNTIYF
TGTGCCAGCAGCCTAAGGGGATCTGGAAACACCATATATTTT
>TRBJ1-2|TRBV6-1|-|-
CASSEQQTRNYGYTF
TGTGCCAGCAGTGAACAACAGACAAGAAACTATGGCTACACCTTC
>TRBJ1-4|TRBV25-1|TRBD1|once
CASSDDRGGEKLFF
TGTGCCAGCAGTGACGACAGGGGAGGGGAAAAACTGTTTTTT
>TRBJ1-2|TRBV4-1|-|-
CASSQVADNIGGYTF
TGCGCCAGCAGCCAAGTTGCGGATAATATTGGTGGCTACACCTTC
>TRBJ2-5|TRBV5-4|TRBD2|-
CASSEPGGTQYF
TGTGCCAGCAGCGAGCCGGGGGGGACCCAGTACTTC
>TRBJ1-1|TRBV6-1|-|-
CASSDLGTEAFF
TGTGCCAGCAGTGACCTCGGCACTGAAGCTTTCTTT
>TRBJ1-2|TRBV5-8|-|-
CASSLGQVFNYGYTF
TGTGCCAGCAGCTTGGGACAGGTGTTTAACTATGGCTACACCTTC
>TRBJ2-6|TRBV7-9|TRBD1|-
CASSLGTGLAGANVLTF
TGTGCCAGCAGCTTAGGGACAGGGTTAGCGGGGGCCAACGTCCTGACTTTC
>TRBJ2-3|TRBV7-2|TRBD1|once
CASSLRGMRDRGTDTQYF
TGTGCCAGCAGCCTCCGTGGAATGCGGGACAGGGGAACAGATACGCAGTATTTT
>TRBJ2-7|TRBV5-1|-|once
CASSLLSSYEQYF
TGCGCCAGCAGCTTGCTCAGCTCCTACGAGCAGTACTTC
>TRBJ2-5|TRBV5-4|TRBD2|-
CASSLSGSGGSQETQYF
TGTGCCAGCAGCTTATCAGGTAGCGGGGGGTCACAAGAGACCCAGTACTTC
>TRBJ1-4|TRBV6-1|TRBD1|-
CASSETGGYEKLFF
TGTGCCAGCAGTGAAACAGGGGGCTATGAAAAACTGTTTTTT
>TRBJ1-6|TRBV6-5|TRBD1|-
CASGGGYYNSPLHF
TGTGCCAGCGGAGGGGGCTACTATAATTCACCCCTCCACTTT
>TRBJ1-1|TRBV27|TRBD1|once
CASSKDRVNTEAFF
TGTGCCAGCAGTAAGGACAGGGTGAACACTGAAGCTTTCTTT
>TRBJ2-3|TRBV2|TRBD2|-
CASTVLAGMVGTDTQYF
TGTGCCAGCACCGTACTAGCGGGAATGGTCGGCACAGATACGCAGTATTTT
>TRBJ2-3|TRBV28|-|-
CASSLSGSGTQYF
TGTGCCAGCAGTTTATCTGGCAGCGGAACGCAGTATTTT
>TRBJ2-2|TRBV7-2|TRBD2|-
CASSSGLAGELFF
TGTGCCAGCAGCTCGGGACTAGCCGGGGAGCTGTTTTTT
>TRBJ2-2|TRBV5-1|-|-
CASSLELNTGELFF
TGCGCCAGCAGCTTGGAACTGAACACCGGGGAGCTGTTTTTT
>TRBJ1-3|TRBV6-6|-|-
CALGVGPSSGNTIYF
TGTGCCCTGGGTGTGGGCCCGAGCTCTGGAAACACCATATATTTT
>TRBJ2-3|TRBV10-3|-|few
CAIKGDTDTQYF
TGTGCCATCAAGGGGGACACAGATACGCAGTATTTT
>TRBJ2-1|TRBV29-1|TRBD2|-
CSVRPVPGLATYNEQFF
TGCAGCGTCCGGCCAGTCCCGGGACTAGCGACCTACAATGAGCAGTTCTTC
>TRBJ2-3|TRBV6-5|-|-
CASSYLSSGSTDTQYF
TGTGCCAGCAGTTACTTGAGTAGCGGTAGCACAGATACGCAGTATTTT
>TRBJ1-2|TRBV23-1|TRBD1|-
CASGDRGENYGYTF
TGCGCCAGCGGGGACAGGGGAGAAAACTATGGCTACACCTTC
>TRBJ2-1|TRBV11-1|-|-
CASSLGDYNEQFF
TGTGCCAGCAGCTTAGGAGACTACAATGAGCAGTTCTTC
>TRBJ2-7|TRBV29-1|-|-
CSVRGTYEQYF
TGCAGCGTTCGGGGGACCTACGAGCAGTACTTC
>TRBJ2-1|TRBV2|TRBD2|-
CASRILAGGINEQFF
TGTGCCAGCAGGATACTAGCGGGAGGGATCAATGAGCAGTTCTTC
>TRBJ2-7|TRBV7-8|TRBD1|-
CASSSLTAGTGNFSYEQYF
TGTGCCAGCAGCTCCCTCACCGCGGGGACAGGAAACTTCTCCTACGAGCAGTACTTC
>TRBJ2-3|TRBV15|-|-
CATSPRGIDTQYF
TGTGCCACCAGTCCTAGGGGGATAGATACGCAGTATTTT
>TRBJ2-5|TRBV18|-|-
CASSPIRGSKQETQYF
TGTGCCAGCTCACCAATCAGAGGGTCTAAGCAAGAGACCCAGTACTTC
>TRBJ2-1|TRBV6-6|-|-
CASSYPLGVGFF
TGTGCCAGCAGTTACCCCCTCGGGGTTGGGTTCTTC
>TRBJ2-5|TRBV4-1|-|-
CASSQVGRQETQYF
TGCGCCAGCAGCCAAGTGGGCAGGCAAGAGACCCAGTACTTC
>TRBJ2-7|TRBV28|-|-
CASSLTGSSYEQYF
TGTGCCAGCAGTTTGACCGGGAGCTCCTACGAGCAGTACTTC
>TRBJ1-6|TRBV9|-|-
CASSVGGSLNSPLHF
TGTGCCAGCAGCGTAGGAGGCAGCCTTAATTCACCCCTCCACTTT